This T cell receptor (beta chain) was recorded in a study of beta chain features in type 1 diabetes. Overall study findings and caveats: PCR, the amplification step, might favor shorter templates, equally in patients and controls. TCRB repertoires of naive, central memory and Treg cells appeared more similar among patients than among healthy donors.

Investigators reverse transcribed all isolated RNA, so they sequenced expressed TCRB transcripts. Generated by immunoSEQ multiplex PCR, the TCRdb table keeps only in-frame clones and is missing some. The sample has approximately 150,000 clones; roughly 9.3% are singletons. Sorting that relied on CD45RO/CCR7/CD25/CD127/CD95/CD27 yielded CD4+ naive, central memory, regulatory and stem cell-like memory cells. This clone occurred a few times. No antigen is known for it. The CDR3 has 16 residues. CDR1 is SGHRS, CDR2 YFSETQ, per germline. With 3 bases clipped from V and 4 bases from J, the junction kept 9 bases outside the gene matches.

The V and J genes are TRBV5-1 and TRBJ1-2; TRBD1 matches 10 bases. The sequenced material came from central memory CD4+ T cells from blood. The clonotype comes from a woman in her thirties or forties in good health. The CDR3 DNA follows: TGCGCCAGCAGCTCTGGGGGGACAGGGGAAGGCTATGGCTACACCTTC. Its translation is CASSSGGTGEGYGYTF. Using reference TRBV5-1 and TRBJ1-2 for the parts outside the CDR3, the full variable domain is KAGVTQTPRYLIKTRGQQVTLSCSPISGHRSVSWYQQTPGQGLQFLFEYFSETQRNKGNFPGRFSGRQFSNSRSEMNVSTLELGDSALYLCASSSGGTGEGYGYTFGSGTRLTVV.